The table lists the clone carrying this T cell receptor (beta chain) with a few counts. This specimen belongs to a study of human T cells and chemical hapten exposure. Time point reported: pre-sensitization, week 0. The sample's treatment: therapeutic diphenylcyclopropenone sensitization with weekly scalp DPC. This CDR3 has 13 amino acids. V gave up 8 bases and J gave up 2 bases, with 11 bases separating them. CDR1 and CDR2 from the germline V gene are ENHRY and SYGVKD. TCRdb called the RACE reads again in MiXCR, with one record for every CDR3 protein. The data show 150,000 to 200,000 distinct CDR3 sequences, nearly 30% seen once.

The sequence was collected from a young woman with alopecia areata. Some clones in this sample may be carry-over from other donors' samples. The rearrangement joins TRBV10-3 to TRBJ2-3; tentatively, D is TRBD2 (6 bases). This material consisted of whole blood, taken in connection with sensitization to the hapten diphenylcyclopropenone (DPC). CDR3 nucleotide sequence: TGTGCCATCCGGGGGAACCCCACAGATACGCAGTATTTT. Translating gives CAIRGNPTDTQYF.